This passage covers 15 T cell receptor beta chains from one sample sequenced in a study of cytomegalovirus exposure and HLA in healthy donors. The PCR was carried out with 60 Vbeta primers and 13 Jbeta primers. The method was immunoSEQ multiplex PCR; TCRdb's version includes in-frame clones alone and lacks a portion of them. In the table there are some 170,000 clones, roughly 79% of which are singletons. The sequenced material came from PBMCs. The origin of the receptors is a woman aged 50 to 65 in good health and CMV-seronegative.

With respect to this clone: Germline is not matched at one junction end, which may reflect a read error. This chain joins TRBV7-9 and TRBJ2-5, with unresolved D. This CDR3 spans 11 amino acids. CDR1 is SEHNR, CDR2 FQNEAQ, per germline (reference sequence). This CDR3 reads CSSSSRETQYF. The CDR3 bases are TGTTCCAGCAGTTCTCGAGAGACCCAGTACTTC.

The J gene is TRBJ1-3, the V gene TRBV30; TRBD1 is a possible D gene (6 bases). The end of the DNA fits TRBJ1-1 better, so the J call may be wrong. The germline CDR1 and CDR2 sequences are GTSNPN and SVGIG (reference sequence). The CDR3 length is 11 residues. This CDR3 is CAWSVGGRAFF. As DNA, the CDR3 is TGTGCCTGGAGTGTAGGGGGTAGGGCTTTCTTT.

V gene TRBV5-1 combines with J gene TRBJ2-3; D is perhaps TRBD1 (5 bases). Germline CDR1 is SGHRS and CDR2 is YFSETQ. Trimming cost V 1 base and J 6 bases, with 15 bases left between them. The CDR3 is made up of 15 amino acids. The CDR3 DNA reads TGCGCCAGCAGCTTGACTCCCTCGGACACCGATACGCAGTATTTT. Translating gives CASSLTPSDTDTQYF.

The V call is TRBV7-3, the J call TRBJ1-1; weak D call: TRBD1 (5 bases). The ends were cut back, 2 bases at V and 4 bases at J, with 11 bases in the middle. This CDR3 has 14 residues. Germline CDR1 and CDR2: SGHTA and FQGTGA. The DNA of the CDR3 is TGTGCCAGCAGCTTAGCAGGGAGGGCCACTGAAGCTTTCTTT. Translating gives CASSLAGRATEAFF.

The V call is TRBV19, the J call TRBJ2-1, with 10 bases lining up with TRBD2. J gave up 8 bases and V 1 base, and 5 bases lay outside the gene matches. CDR3 length: 15 residues. CDR1 is LNHDA and CDR2 is SQIVND in the germline V gene (reference sequence). The CDR3 region is CASSIASGSKDEQFF. Here the CDR3 DNA reads TGTGCCAGTAGTATAGCTAGCGGGAGTAAGGATGAGCAGTTCTTC.

This chain uses TRBV2 with TRBJ2-1, with 12 bases that match TRBD1. Trimming removed 7 bases from V and 6 bases from J; junction bases left unmatched: 7. CDR1 is SNHLY, CDR2 FYNNEI, per germline. The CDR3 sequence is 15 residues long. CDR3 nucleotide sequence: TGTGCCAGCACTCAGGGACAGGGGGCGAGCAATGAGCAGTTCTTC. Protein: CASTQGQGASNEQFF.

In this sample, this clone turned up once. V usage is TRBV4-1 and J usage is TRBJ2-3, with D perhaps matching TRBD2 (5 bases). Trimming left V 6 bases short and J 3 bases short, with 19 bases between. In germline, CDR1 is MGHRA, CDR2 YSYEKL. This CDR3 spans 16 amino acids. The CDR3 sequence is CASSFGLALGTDTQYF. As DNA, the CDR3 is TGCGCCAGCAGTTTCGGCCTAGCCCTAGGGACAGATACGCAGTATTTT.

The gene calls are TRBV5-4 and TRBJ1-4; D unresolved. The CDR3 sequence is 13 residues long. From germline, CDR1 is SGHNT and CDR2 YYREEE (reference sequence). Deletions cut 4 bases from V and 5 bases from J, with 9 bases between. In DNA form, the CDR3 reads TGTGCCAGCAGCACCGCGTTGAATGAAAAACTGTTTTTT. Translation: CASSTALNEKLFF.

The gene calls are TRBV7-6 and TRBJ2-1; 8 bases fit TRBD2. V trimming: 5 bases; J trimming: 4 bases; junction bases outside the gene matches: 7. The germline V gene encodes CDR1 SGHVS and CDR2 FNYEAQ. The CDR3 is 15 residues long. The CDR3 coding sequence is TGTGCCAGCAGCCCGGGGGGCGGGGGGTACAATGAGCAGTTCTTC. This translates into CASSPGGGGYNEQFF.

This chain uses TRBV18 with TRBJ2-7; 12 nucleotides agree with TRBD1. V gave up 4 bases and J gave up 5 bases; unmatched junction bases: 6. The germline V gene encodes CDR1 KGHSH and CDR2 LQKENI. The CDR3 has 15 residues. The CDR3 protein is CASSHPGQGANEQYF. The CDR3 nucleotides read TGTGCCAGCTCACACCCGGGACAGGGGGCTAACGAGCAGTACTTC.

The V call is TRBV5-4, the J call TRBJ2-1, with 8 bases matching TRBD2. Germline CDR1 is SGHNT and CDR2 is YYREEE (reference sequence). The CDR3 is 15 amino acids. The V segment lost 3 bases and the J segment 5 bases; nucleotides outside the gene matches: 7. The CDR3 protein is CASSWKREQHNEQFF. In DNA, the CDR3 is TGTGCCAGCAGCTGGAAGCGGGAGCAACACAATGAGCAGTTCTTC.

In its sample, this clone was seen a few times. The V call is TRBV7-3, the J call TRBJ1-1; 8 bases map to TRBD1. J was trimmed by 8 bases and V by 5 bases; bases with no gene match: 4. The CDR3 is made up of 12 amino acids. Germline V CDR1 and CDR2: SGHTA, FQGTGA. CDR3 coding DNA: TGTGCCAGCAGCCGAGGACAGGGCGAAGCTTTCTTT. Translation: CASSRGQGEAFF.

A few counts support this clone. The chain uses TRBV5-4 and TRBJ1-1; the match to TRBD1 covers 8 bases. In germline, CDR1 is SGHNT, CDR2 YYREEE (reference sequence). The CDR3 extends over 14 amino acids. The V and J ends lost 3 bases and 4 bases, in that order; junction bases with no gene match: 5. The CDR3 nucleotides read TGTGCCAGCAGCTGGGGGACAGGATTCACTGAAGCTTTCTTT. It yields the protein CASSWGTGFTEAFF.

The CDR3 DNA follows: TGTGCCACGAAAGAATTAGGGGACACTGAAGCTTTCTTT. Its protein product is CATKELGDTEAFF. The gene calls are TRBV7-2 and TRBJ1-1; possibly TRBD1 for D (5 bases). Trimming pared 10 bases from V and 3 bases from J, leaving 15 bases between. Germline CDR1 and CDR2: SGHTA and FQGNSA. CDR3 size: 13 residues.

The chain links TRBV6-5 to TRBJ1-4; TRBD1 might be the D (6 bases). Germline V CDR1 and CDR2: MNHEY, SVGAGI. This CDR3 has 15 amino acids. Trimming stripped 5 bases from V and 4 bases from J, with 14 bases between. CDR3 amino acids: CASSPNRAGNEKLFF. In DNA, the CDR3 is TGTGCCAGCAGTCCCAACAGGGCGGGTAATGAAAAACTGTTTTTT.